A selection of T cell receptor beta chains follows, all from one sample in a study of blood T cell repertoires in COVID-19. Data came from immunoSEQ multiplex PCR; TCRdb stores just in-frame clones and leaves some out. The data show about 380,000 clones, 85% seen once. Material: peripheral blood. Every receptor here comes from a woman aged 18-35 years with acute or convalescent COVID-19. The CDR3 runs from the conserved cysteine through the conserved F or W. The order of the fields is J gene, clone size, V gene, D gene, CDR3 DNA, CDR3 protein. The D gene is left open where the match is weak. Some rows have no size entry. The others give once, few or many, or a class for an expanded clone.

j_call: TRBJ2-5
clone_size: -
v_call: TRBV18
d_call: TRBD1
cdr3_nt: TGTGCCAGCTCCCCAGCGACAGGGCGGGAGACCCAGTACTTC
cdr3_aa: CASSPATGRETQYF

j_call: TRBJ1-3
clone_size: -
v_call: TRBV5-1
d_call: -
cdr3_nt: TGCGCCAGCACCCCGGGGGGGCCAGGACATAACACCATATATTTT
cdr3_aa: CASTPGGPGHNTIYF

j_call: TRBJ2-1
clone_size: once
v_call: TRBV2
d_call: TRBD2
cdr3_nt: TGTGCCAGCAGTGAGTCCGGGACTAGCTATTATGAGCAGTTCTTC
cdr3_aa: CASSESGTSYYEQFF

j_call: TRBJ2-1
clone_size: -
v_call: TRBV21-1
d_call: -
cdr3_nt: TGTGCCAGCAGCAAAAACCCAGGGGTCGACAATGAGCAGTTCTTC
cdr3_aa: CASSKNPGVDNEQFF

j_call: TRBJ1-1
clone_size: -
v_call: TRBV14
d_call: TRBD1
cdr3_nt: TGTGCCAGCAGCCCCTGGACAGGATCGAACACTGAAGCTTTCTTT
cdr3_aa: CASSPWTGSNTEAFF

j_call: TRBJ1-3
clone_size: -
v_call: TRBV4-2
d_call: -
cdr3_nt: TGTGCCAGCAGCCGGGAGGTAGGGGAGGTTGGAAACACCATATATTTT
cdr3_aa: CASSREVGEVGNTIYF

j_call: TRBJ1-2
clone_size: -
v_call: TRBV5-5
d_call: TRBD1
cdr3_nt: TGTGCCAGCAGCTGGAGCCCGGGACAGACTTACGGCTACACCTTC
cdr3_aa: CASSWSPGQTYGYTF

j_call: TRBJ2-5
clone_size: -
v_call: TRBV28
d_call: TRBD2
cdr3_nt: TGTGCCAGCAGTTGGGCCCGGGGGGTTGAGACCCAGTACTTC
cdr3_aa: CASSWARGVETQYF

j_call: TRBJ2-7
clone_size: -
v_call: TRBV12-5
d_call: -
cdr3_nt: TGTGCTAGTGATCAGACAGACTCCTACGAGCAGTACTTC
cdr3_aa: CASDQTDSYEQYF

j_call: TRBJ1-2
clone_size: -
v_call: TRBV30
d_call: -
cdr3_nt: TGTGCCTGGAGAAGCCCCTATGGCTACACCTTC
cdr3_aa: CAWRSPYGYTF

j_call: TRBJ2-1
clone_size: -
v_call: TRBV5-4
d_call: TRBD2
cdr3_nt: TGTGCCAGCAGCTTGGGTTTAGGCGGGGGCTCCTACAATGAGCAGTTCTTC
cdr3_aa: CASSLGLGGGSYNEQFF

j_call: TRBJ2-2
clone_size: -
v_call: TRBV2
d_call: TRBD1
cdr3_nt: TGTGCCAGCAGCGATGACAGGGGGTTCAACACCGGGGAGCTGTTTTTT
cdr3_aa: CASSDDRGFNTGELFF

j_call: TRBJ2-5
clone_size: -
v_call: TRBV20-1
d_call: -
cdr3_nt: TGCAGTGCTACGCAAGAGACCCAGTACTTC
cdr3_aa: CSATQETQYF

j_call: TRBJ1-3
clone_size: -
v_call: TRBV7-6
d_call: TRBD1
cdr3_nt: TGTGCCAGCAGCTCGATCCTACAGGGGGCTGGAAACACCATATATTTT
cdr3_aa: CASSSILQGAGNTIYF

j_call: TRBJ2-1
clone_size: -
v_call: TRBV19
d_call: -
cdr3_nt: TGTGCCAGTAGACCCCGGGTGAACAATGAGCAGTTCTTC
cdr3_aa: CASRPRVNNEQFF

j_call: TRBJ1-1
clone_size: -
v_call: TRBV7-3
d_call: TRBD1
cdr3_nt: TGTGCCAGCAGCTCTCAGGGGGCGGATACTGAAGCTTTCTTT
cdr3_aa: CASSSQGADTEAFF

j_call: TRBJ1-3
clone_size: -
v_call: TRBV19
d_call: TRBD1
cdr3_nt: TGTGCCAGTAGACCGGGGACAGGGCCCCGGACTGGAAACACCATATATTTT
cdr3_aa: CASRPGTGPRTGNTIYF

j_call: TRBJ1-1
clone_size: -
v_call: TRBV25-1
d_call: -
cdr3_nt: TGTGCCAGCAGTGCCGACAGTGCCTTGAACACTGAAGCTTTCTTT
cdr3_aa: CASSADSALNTEAFF

j_call: TRBJ1-4
clone_size: -
v_call: TRBV9
d_call: -
cdr3_nt: TGTGCCAGCAGCGCGTCGGGGGGATCGAATGAAAAACTGTTTTTT
cdr3_aa: CASSASGGSNEKLFF

j_call: TRBJ2-3
clone_size: -
v_call: TRBV5-5
d_call: TRBD2
cdr3_nt: TGTGCCAGCAGCTTGTATTCGGCTAGCGGTGGTACGCAGTATTTT
cdr3_aa: CASSLYSASGGTQYF

j_call: TRBJ1-1
clone_size: once
v_call: TRBV5-1
d_call: -
cdr3_nt: TGCGCCAGCAGCCCGCATCTGGGGTGGGAGACTTTCTTT
cdr3_aa: CASSPHLGWETFF

j_call: TRBJ2-7
clone_size: -
v_call: TRBV10-3
d_call: TRBD2
cdr3_nt: TGTGCCATTAGCGGGGACCTCTCCTACGAGCAGTACTTC
cdr3_aa: CAISGDLSYEQYF

j_call: TRBJ2-7
clone_size: -
v_call: TRBV5-1
d_call: TRBD1
cdr3_nt: TGCGCCAGCAGGTTCACCGCTCAGATTCGACCGGGACAGAATACCTACGAGCAGTACTTC
cdr3_aa: CASRFTAQIRPGQNTYEQYF

j_call: TRBJ2-1
clone_size: -
v_call: TRBV10-3
d_call: -
cdr3_nt: TGTGCCATCAGTGAGTCAGGAGGGGGCAGCTACAATGAGCAGTTCTTC
cdr3_aa: CAISESGGGSYNEQFF